This is a list of T cell receptor beta chains from one sample in a study of T cell changes during pregnancy in multiple sclerosis. Clones were sequenced by immunoSEQ multiplex PCR, and TCRdb holds only the in-frame ones, with some missing. The sample includes approximately 70,000 clones, around 90% of them seen just once. The sequencing used peripheral blood, collected in the first trimester of pregnancy. The receptor set was obtained from a female donor in good health, enrolled as a control in a pregnancy study. Each CDR3 is given with its conserved first and last residue. A D gene is named only where the DNA matches it firmly. Expanded clones are given a class, and other clones once, few, many or no size at all.

v_gene,d_gene,j_gene,abundance,CDR3aa,CDR3nt
TRBV7-2,TRBD2,TRBJ2-7,-,CASSLGGGRIYEQYF,TGTGCCAGCAGCTTAGGGGGAGGGCGGATCTACGAGCAGTACTTC
TRBV29-1,-,TRBJ1-1,-,CSVSDRPMNTEAFF,TGCAGCGTTTCCGACAGGCCCATGAACACTGAAGCTTTCTTT
TRBV7-8,-,TRBJ1-4,-,CASSLSRGANEKLFF,TGTGCCAGCAGCTTAAGTCGGGGGGCTAATGAAAAACTGTTTTTT
TRBV7-2,-,TRBJ1-6,-,CASSLALAVPSPLHF,TGTGCCAGCAGCTTAGCGTTGGCAGTTCCTTCACCCCTCCACTTT
TRBV9,-,TRBJ2-3,-,CASSVANTQYF,TGTGCCAGCAGCGTAGCTAATACGCAGTATTTT
TRBV7-2,-,TRBJ2-1,-,CASSRGPIDSYNEQFF,TGTGCCAGCAGCCGCGGCCCCATTGACTCCTACAATGAGCAGTTCTTC
TRBV27,-,TRBJ1-2,-,CASSLTANYGYTF,TGTGCCAGCAGTCTGACAGCTAACTATGGCTACACCTTC
TRBV5-1,TRBD1,TRBJ1-3,-,CASSLGQGPSSGNTIYF,TGCGCCAGCAGCCTGGGACAGGGGCCTTCCTCTGGAAACACCATATATTTT
TRBV10-3,TRBD1,TRBJ2-7,-,CAIRPGQGAYEQYF,TGTGCCATCAGGCCGGGACAGGGGGCCTACGAGCAGTACTTC
TRBV7-2,-,TRBJ2-2,once,CASSLAGPRNTGELFF,TGTGCCAGCAGCTTAGCGGGGCCCCGTAACACCGGGGAGCTGTTTTTT
TRBV19,TRBD1,TRBJ1-5,-,CASTPGQGHQPQHF,TGTGCCAGTACCCCGGGACAGGGCCATCAGCCCCAGCATTTT
TRBV10-2,TRBD1,TRBJ2-2,-,CASSSTGPGELFF,TGCGCCAGCAGTTCGACAGGGCCCGGGGAGCTGTTTTTT
TRBV18,TRBD1,TRBJ1-6,-,CASSPRDRASPLHF,TGTGCCAGCTCACCACGGGACAGGGCCTCACCCCTCCACTTT
TRBV28,-,TRBJ1-2,-,CASSSYAGVQDYGYTF,TGTGCCAGCAGTTCATACGCAGGGGTTCAAGACTATGGCTACACCTTC
TRBV5-5,-,TRBJ2-7,once,CASSSIGSYEQYF,TGTGCCAGCAGCTCGATCGGGTCCTACGAGCAGTACTTC
TRBV25-1,-,TRBJ1-1,once,CASSRRTVSTEAFF,TGTGCCAGCAGCCGGAGGACAGTCAGCACTGAAGCTTTCTTT
TRBV7-9,TRBD2,TRBJ2-7,-,CASSLVGTSGIQITYEQYF,TGTGCCAGCAGCTTAGTGGGGACTAGCGGAATACAGATCACCTACGAGCAGTACTTC
TRBV30,TRBD2,TRBJ2-7,-,CAWSIASGSTDEQYF,TGTGCCTGGAGTATAGCTAGCGGGAGTACCGACGAGCAGTACTTC
TRBV2,-,TRBJ1-5,-,CASRYMPNQPQHF,TGTGCCAGCAGATACATGCCCAATCAGCCCCAGCATTTT
TRBV9,-,TRBJ1-5,-,CASSPEGRLGNQPQHF,TGTGCCAGCAGCCCAGAGGGTCGCCTAGGGAATCAGCCCCAGCATTTT
TRBV29-1,-,TRBJ1-2,-,CSAERDGTFSTYGYTF,TGCAGCGCCGAAAGAGACGGGACTTTCAGTACCTATGGCTACACCTTC